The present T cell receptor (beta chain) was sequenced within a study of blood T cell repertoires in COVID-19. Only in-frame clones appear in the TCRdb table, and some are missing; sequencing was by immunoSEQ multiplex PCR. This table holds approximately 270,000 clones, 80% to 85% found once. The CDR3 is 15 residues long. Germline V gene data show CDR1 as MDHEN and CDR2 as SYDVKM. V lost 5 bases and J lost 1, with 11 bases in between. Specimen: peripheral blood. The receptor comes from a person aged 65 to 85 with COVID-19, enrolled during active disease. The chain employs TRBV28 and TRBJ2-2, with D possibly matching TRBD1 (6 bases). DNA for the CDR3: TGTGCCAGCAGTACCGTGACAGGGAACACCGGGGAGCTGTTTTTT. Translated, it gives CASSTVTGNTGELFF.